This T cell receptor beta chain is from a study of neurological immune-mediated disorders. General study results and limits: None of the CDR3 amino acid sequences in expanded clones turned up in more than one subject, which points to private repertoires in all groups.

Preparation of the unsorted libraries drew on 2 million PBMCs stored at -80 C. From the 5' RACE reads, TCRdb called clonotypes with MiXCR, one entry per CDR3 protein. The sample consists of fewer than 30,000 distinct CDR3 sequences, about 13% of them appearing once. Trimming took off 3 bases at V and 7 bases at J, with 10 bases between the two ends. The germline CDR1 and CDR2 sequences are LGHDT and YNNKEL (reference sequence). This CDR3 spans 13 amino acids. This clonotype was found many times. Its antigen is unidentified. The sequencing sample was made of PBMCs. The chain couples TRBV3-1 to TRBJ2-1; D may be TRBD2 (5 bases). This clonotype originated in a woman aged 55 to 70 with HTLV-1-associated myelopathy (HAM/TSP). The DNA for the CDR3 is TGTGCCAGCAGCCAGTCCGAGGGAAATGAGCAGTTCTTC. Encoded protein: CASSQSEGNEQFF.